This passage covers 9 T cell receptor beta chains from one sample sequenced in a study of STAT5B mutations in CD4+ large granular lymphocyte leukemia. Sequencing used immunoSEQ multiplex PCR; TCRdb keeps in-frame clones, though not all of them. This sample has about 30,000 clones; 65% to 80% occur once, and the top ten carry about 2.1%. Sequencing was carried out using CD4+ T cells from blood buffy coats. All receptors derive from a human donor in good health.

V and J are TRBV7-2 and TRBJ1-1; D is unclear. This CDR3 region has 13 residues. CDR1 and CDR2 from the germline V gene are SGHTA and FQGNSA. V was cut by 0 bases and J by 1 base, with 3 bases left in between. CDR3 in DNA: TGTGCCAGCAGCTTAGCGCCGAACACTGAAGCTTTCTTT. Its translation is CASSLAPNTEAFF.

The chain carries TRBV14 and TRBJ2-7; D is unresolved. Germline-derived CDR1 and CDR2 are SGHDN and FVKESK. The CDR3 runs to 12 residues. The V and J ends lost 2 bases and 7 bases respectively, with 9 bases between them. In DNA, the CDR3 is TGTGCCAGCAGCCAATTTCCGGCGGAGCAGTACTTC. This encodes CASSQFPAEQYF.

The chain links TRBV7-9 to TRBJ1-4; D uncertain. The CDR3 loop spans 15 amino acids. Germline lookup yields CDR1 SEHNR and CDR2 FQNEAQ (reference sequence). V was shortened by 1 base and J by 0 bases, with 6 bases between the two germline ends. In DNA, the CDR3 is TGTGCCAGCAGCTTAGGGCAGCCAACTAATGAAAAACTGTTTTTT. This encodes CASSLGQPTNEKLFF. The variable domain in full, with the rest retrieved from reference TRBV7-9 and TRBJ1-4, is DTGVSQNPRHKITKRGQNVTFRCDPISEHNRLYWYRQTLGQGPEFLTYFQNEAQLEKSRLLSDRFSAERPKGSFSTLEIQRTEQGDSAMYLCASSLGQPTNEKLFFGSGTQLSVL.

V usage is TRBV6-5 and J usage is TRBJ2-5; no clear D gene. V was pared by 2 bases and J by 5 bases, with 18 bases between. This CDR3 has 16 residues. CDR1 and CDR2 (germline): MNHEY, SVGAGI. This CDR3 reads CASSYESRNGRETQYF. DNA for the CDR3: TGTGCCAGCAGTTACGAATCCCGGAACGGTCGGGAGACCCAGTACTTC.

The CDR3, as DNA: TGTGCCAGCAGCCGCTTAGATAGCGGGAGGGAGGAGACCCAGTACTTC. Its protein product is CASSRLDSGREETQYF. This chain links TRBV5-6 with TRBJ2-5, with 11 nucleotides matching TRBD2. Trimming removed 4 bases from V and 5 bases from J; junction bases left unmatched: 10. Germline V CDR1 and CDR2: SGHDT, YYEEEE. CDR3 size: 16 residues.

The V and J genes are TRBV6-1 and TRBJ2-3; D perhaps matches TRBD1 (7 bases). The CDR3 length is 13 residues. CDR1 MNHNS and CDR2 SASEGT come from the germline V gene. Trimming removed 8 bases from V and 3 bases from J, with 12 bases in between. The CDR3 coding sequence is TGTGCCAGCGAGGCGGGACAGACAGATACGCAGTATTTT. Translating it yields CASEAGQTDTQYF.

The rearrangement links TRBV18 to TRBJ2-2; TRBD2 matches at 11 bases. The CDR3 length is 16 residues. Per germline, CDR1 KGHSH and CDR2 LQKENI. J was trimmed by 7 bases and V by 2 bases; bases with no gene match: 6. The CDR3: CASSPATSGIGGELFF. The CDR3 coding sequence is TGTGCCAGCTCACCAGCGACTAGCGGGATTGGCGGGGAGCTGTTTTTT.

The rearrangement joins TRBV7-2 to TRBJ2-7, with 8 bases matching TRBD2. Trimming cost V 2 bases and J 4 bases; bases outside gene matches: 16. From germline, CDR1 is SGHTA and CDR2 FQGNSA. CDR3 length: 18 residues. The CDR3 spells CASSLKEISGSFRYEQYF. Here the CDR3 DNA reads TGTGCCAGCAGCTTAAAGGAGATAAGCGGGAGTTTTCGGTACGAGCAGTACTTC.

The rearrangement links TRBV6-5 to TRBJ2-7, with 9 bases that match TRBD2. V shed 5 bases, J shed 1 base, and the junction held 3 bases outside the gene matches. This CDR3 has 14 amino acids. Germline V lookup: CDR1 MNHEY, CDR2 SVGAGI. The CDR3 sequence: CASSILAGSYEQYF. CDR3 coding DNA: TGTGCCAGCAGTATTCTAGCGGGGTCCTACGAGCAGTACTTC.